These T cell receptor beta chains were read from a single sample in a study of shared clonotypes between healthy human individuals. Libraries were prepared by immunoSEQ multiplex PCR; TCRdb keeps only in-frame clonotypes and omits some of them. The table lists a few million clones, approximately 90% of them singletons, with roughly 0.13% in the top ten. The sample consisted of naive CD4+ T cells sorted from blood. Receptors originate from a young man in good health. Each CDR3 is given without its conserved first and last residue. Clone size is not always given. Where it is, it says once, few, many or a class for expanded clones.

ARSCPAGTSGGAKAKNIQY	TRBV5-3	TRBJ2-4	-
ASRSAFNQPQH	TRBV6-1	TRBJ1-5	-
ASSGGTGGALPAY	TRBV2	TRBJ2-7	-
ASSSPGRGPGNEQY	TRBV28	TRBJ2-7	-
ASSLSQAAQY	TRBV28	TRBJ2-5	-
AWSVIQVNSPLH	TRBV30	TRBJ1-6	-
ASSLPGLAGALDDTGELF	TRBV28	TRBJ2-2	-
ASSPQGGGMNTEAF	TRBV18	TRBJ1-1	-
ASSSRDAPTYEQY	TRBV19	TRBJ2-7	-
ASSPYRQFDYGYT	TRBV7-8	TRBJ1-2	-
ASSSGTGELEQY	TRBV7-9	TRBJ2-7	-
ASSYSGSSTGGYT	TRBV6-5	TRBJ1-2	-
ASSVLVSSYNEQF	TRBV5-1	TRBJ2-1	-
ASSQGAWETQY	TRBV2	TRBJ2-5	-
ASSEAGLANNEQF	TRBV6-1	TRBJ2-1	-
ASSQGRGEKLF	TRBV4-3	TRBJ1-4	-
ASSEESAYGYT	TRBV2	TRBJ1-2	-
ASSDRGGAVYGYT	TRBV28	TRBJ1-2	-
ASSPLDIQGQQTYEQY	TRBV11-3	TRBJ2-7	-
ASSPPGTYYGYT	TRBV18	TRBJ1-2	-
ASSLTVGPYEQY	TRBV5-1	TRBJ2-7	-
ASSQVYDRDYEQY	TRBV4-3	TRBJ2-7	-
ASSLLQGAGESTEAF	TRBV28	TRBJ1-1	-
ASSPGLAGVGNTDTQY	TRBV18	TRBJ2-3	-
ASSSRTSVETQY	TRBV5-4	TRBJ2-5	-
ASSPGLAAAYEQY	TRBV5-4	TRBJ2-7	-
ASTTGTGTYEQY	TRBV6-1	TRBJ2-7	-
ASSQGRGSLYEQY	TRBV2	TRBJ2-7	-
ASSLSLYSSYGYT	TRBV27	TRBJ1-2	-
ASWDSLYSNQPQH	TRBV19	TRBJ1-5	-
ASSLDRLNQPQH	TRBV2	TRBJ1-5	few
ASSPGVIDTQY	TRBV5-1	TRBJ2-3	-
ASSPSLFSPQH	TRBV6-5	TRBJ1-5	once
ASSPDRVGEQY	TRBV11-3	-	-
ASSLVGSSYNEQF	TRBV5-1	TRBJ2-1	-
ASSDSSGPDTQY	TRBV6-4	TRBJ2-3	-
ASNGWDQPQH	TRBV28	TRBJ1-5	once
ASSPDRAETQY	TRBV6-1	TRBJ2-5	-
ATSRDLSDTQY	TRBV15	TRBJ2-3	-
ASSWIEGGRAEAF	TRBV6-6	TRBJ1-1	-
ASSPQAGGTYEQY	TRBV19	TRBJ2-7	-
ASTSFGGKAAGYT	TRBV19	TRBJ1-2	-
ASSFGLAGTPTTDTQY	TRBV7-9	TRBJ2-3	-
ASSPQGAMNTEAF	TRBV18	TRBJ1-1	-
ASIRQGSNQPQH	TRBV6-1	TRBJ1-5	-
ASSETITGGNSYEQY	TRBV6-1	TRBJ2-7	-
ASRPRAGNSPLH	TRBV6-5	TRBJ1-6	-
ASNWGTGGDTQY	TRBV19	TRBJ2-3	-
ASSERVPGQPMNTEAF	TRBV6-1	TRBJ1-1	once
ASSVVSTGGADGYT	TRBV9	TRBJ1-2	-
ASSLAAGSGQPQH	TRBV5-1	TRBJ1-5	-
ASSWEGASYNEQF	TRBV5-6	TRBJ2-1	-